The 5 T cell receptor beta chains in this list originate from one sample, sequenced in a study of blood T cell repertoires in COVID-19. Here immunoSEQ multiplex PCR was the method, and the copy in TCRdb shows in-frame clones only, minus some. The repertoire consists of about 300,000 clones, with 89% occurring once and the leading ten covering around 4.8%. The sequencing input was PBMCs or T cells enriched from blood (not recorded which). The receptors here all came from a man between 60 and 75 years old who had recovered from COVID-19.

The genes are TRBV3-1 (or the pseudogene TRBV3-2) and TRBJ2-3; TRBD2 agrees at 13 bases. Germline CDR1 LGHDT, CDR2 YNNKEL (reference sequence). The trim removed 1 base at V and 4 bases at J, leaving 2 bases unmatched. This CDR3 has 16 amino acids. CDR3 nucleotide sequence: TGTGCCAGCAGCCAAGTACTAGCGGGAGGGCCAGATACGCAGTATTTT. This codes for CASSQVLAGGPDTQYF.

This chain uses TRBV11-2 with TRBJ1-1; D may be TRBD1 (6 bases). Germline-derived CDR1 and CDR2 are SGHAT and FQNNGV. V was trimmed by 0 bases and J by 3 bases, leaving 11 bases between them. The CDR3 sequence is 15 residues long. CDR3 sequence reads: CASSLEHRAYTEAFF. The CDR3 DNA is TGTGCCAGCAGCTTAGAGCACAGGGCTTACACTGAAGCTTTCTTT.

V is TRBV4-2 and J is TRBJ2-7; 10 bases are a match to TRBD2. Germline CDR1 reads LGHNA; CDR2 reads YNFKEQ. V lost 1 base, J lost 6 bases, and 12 bases stayed unmatched. This CDR3 has 17 amino acids. CDR3 DNA sequence: TGTGCCAGCAGCCAAGCCGAAGGGGCTAGCGGGAGAGCCGAGCAGTACTTC. It specifies CASSQAEGASGRAEQYF.

The chain links TRBV5-1 to TRBJ2-7; the match to TRBD2 covers 7 bases. The CDR3 contains 14 residues. V lost 3 bases, J lost 8 bases, and 11 bases stayed unmatched. Germline CDR1 SGHRS, CDR2 YFSETQ. CDR3 sequence: CASSSPAGERKQYF. The CDR3 DNA follows: TGCGCCAGCAGCTCCCCGGCGGGAGAACGGAAGCAGTACTTC.

This chain uses TRBV19 with TRBJ2-3; the D is unclear. This CDR3 has 18 residues. The germline gives CDR1 LNHDA, CDR2 SQIVND (reference sequence). V was shortened by 3 bases and J by 2 bases, with 21 bases between the two germline ends. CDR3 DNA: TGTGCCAGTAGTATGTTCGCGTCCCCGGGTTACATCACAGATACGCAGTATTTT. Its protein product is CASSMFASPGYITDTQYF.